This T cell receptor beta chain appears in the sequencing data of a study of T cell changes during pregnancy in multiple sclerosis. Deletions cut 1 base from V and 8 bases from J, with 14 bases between. CDR3 length: 14 residues. Germline CDR1 reads MNHEY; CDR2 reads SVGAGI. Here immunoSEQ multiplex PCR was the method, and the copy in TCRdb shows in-frame clones only, minus some. The repertoire includes almost 35,000 clones, under 95% of them detected once, and 3.5% to 5.5% sits in the top ten. The TCR comes from a female donor in good health, enrolled as a control in a pregnancy study. The chain recombines TRBV6-5 with TRBJ1-2; maybe TRBD1 (5 bases). Source: peripheral blood, taken in the second trimester of pregnancy. CDR3 nucleotides: TGTGCCAGCAGTTACTACCCCGGGGGGGACGGCTACACCTTC. As protein: CASSYYPGGDGYTF.